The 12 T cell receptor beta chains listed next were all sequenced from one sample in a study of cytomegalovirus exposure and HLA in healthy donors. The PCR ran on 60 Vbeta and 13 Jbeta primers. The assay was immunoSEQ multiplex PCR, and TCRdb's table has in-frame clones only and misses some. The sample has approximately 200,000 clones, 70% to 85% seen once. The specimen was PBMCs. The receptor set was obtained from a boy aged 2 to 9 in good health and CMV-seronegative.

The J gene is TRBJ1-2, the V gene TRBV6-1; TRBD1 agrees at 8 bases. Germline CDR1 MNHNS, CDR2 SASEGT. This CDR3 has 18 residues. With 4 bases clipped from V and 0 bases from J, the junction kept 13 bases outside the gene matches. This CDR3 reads CASSASGTGSIANYGYTF. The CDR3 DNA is TGTGCCAGCAGTGCCTCCGGGACAGGATCTATAGCTAACTATGGCTACACCTTC.

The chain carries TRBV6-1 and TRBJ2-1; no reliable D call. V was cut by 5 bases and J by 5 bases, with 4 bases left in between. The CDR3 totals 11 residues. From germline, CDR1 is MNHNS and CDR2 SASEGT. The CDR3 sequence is CASSLHNEQFF. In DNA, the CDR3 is TGTGCCAGCAGTCTACACAATGAGCAGTTCTTC.

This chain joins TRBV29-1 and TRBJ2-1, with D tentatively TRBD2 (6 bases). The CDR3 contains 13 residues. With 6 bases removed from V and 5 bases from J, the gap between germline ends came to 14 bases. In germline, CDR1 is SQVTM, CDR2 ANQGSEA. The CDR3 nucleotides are TGCAGCGTCCCTGTTTGGGGGGACAATGAGCAGTTCTTC. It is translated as CSVPVWGDNEQFF.

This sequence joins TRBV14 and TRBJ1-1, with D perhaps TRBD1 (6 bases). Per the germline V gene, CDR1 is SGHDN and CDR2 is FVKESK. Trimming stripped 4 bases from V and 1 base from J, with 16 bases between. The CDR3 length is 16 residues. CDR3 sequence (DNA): TGTGCCAGCAGCCTCAGACGAGGGGGACCGAACACTGAAGCTTTCTTT. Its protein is CASSLRRGGPNTEAFF. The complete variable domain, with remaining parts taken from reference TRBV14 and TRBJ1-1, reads EAGVTQFPSHSVIEKGQTVTLRCDPISGHDNLYWYRRVMGKEIKFLLHFVKESKQDESGMPNNRFLAERTGGTYSTLKVQPAELEDSGVYFCASSLRRGGPNTEAFFGQGTRLTVV.

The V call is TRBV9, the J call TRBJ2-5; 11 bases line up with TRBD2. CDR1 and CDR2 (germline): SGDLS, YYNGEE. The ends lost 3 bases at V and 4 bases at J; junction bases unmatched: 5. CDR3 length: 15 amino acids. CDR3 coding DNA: TGTGCCAGCAGCGCCGTAGCGGGGGGGGCAGAGACCCAGTACTTC. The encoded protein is CASSAVAGGAETQYF.

Here the CDR3 DNA reads TGTGCCATCGTCACCGGGACTACAGGCTACGAGCAGTACTTC. Translation gives CAIVTGTTGYEQYF. V usage is TRBV6-1 and J usage is TRBJ2-7, with TRBD2 identical over 7 bases. V trimming: 10 bases; J trimming: 3 bases; junction bases outside the gene matches: 12. Germline CDR1 reads MNHNS; CDR2 reads SASEGT. The CDR3 has 14 amino acids.

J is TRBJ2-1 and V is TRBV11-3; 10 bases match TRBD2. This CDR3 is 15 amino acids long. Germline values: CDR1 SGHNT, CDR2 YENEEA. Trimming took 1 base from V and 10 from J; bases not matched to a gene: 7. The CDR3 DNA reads TGTGCCAGCAGCTTAGTCCTAGCGGGGGTCAAGGAGCAGTTCTTC. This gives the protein CASSLVLAGVKEQFF. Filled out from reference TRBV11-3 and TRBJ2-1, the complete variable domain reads EAGVVQSPRYKIIEKKQPVAFWCNPISGHNTLYWYLQNLGQGPELLIRYENEEAVDDSQLPKDRFSAERLKGVDSTLKIQPAELGDSAVYLCASSLVLAGVKEQFFGPGTRLTVL.

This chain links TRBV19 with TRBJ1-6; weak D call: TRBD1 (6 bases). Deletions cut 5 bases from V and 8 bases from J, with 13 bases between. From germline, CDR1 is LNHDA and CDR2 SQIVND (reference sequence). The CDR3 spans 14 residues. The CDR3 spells CASSSDRSHSPLHF. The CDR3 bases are TGTGCCAGTAGTTCCGACAGGAGTCATTCACCCCTCCACTTT.

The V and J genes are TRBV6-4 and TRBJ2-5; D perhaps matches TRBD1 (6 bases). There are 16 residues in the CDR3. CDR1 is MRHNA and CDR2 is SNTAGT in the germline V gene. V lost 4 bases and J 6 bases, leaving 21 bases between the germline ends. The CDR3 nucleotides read TGTGCCAGCAGTGTAAGGACAGTCACTTACAGAAAGACCCAGTACTTC. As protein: CASSVRTVTYRKTQYF.

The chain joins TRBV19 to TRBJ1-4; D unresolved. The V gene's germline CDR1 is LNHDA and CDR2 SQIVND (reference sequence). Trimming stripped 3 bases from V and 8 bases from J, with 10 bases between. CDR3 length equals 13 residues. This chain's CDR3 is CASSMWRAEKLFF. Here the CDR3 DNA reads TGTGCCAGTAGTATGTGGAGGGCCGAAAAACTGTTTTTT.

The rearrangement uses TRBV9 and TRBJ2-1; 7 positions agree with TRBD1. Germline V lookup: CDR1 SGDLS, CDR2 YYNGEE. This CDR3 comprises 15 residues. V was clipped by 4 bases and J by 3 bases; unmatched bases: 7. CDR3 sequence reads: CASSLRQGLYNEQFF. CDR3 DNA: TGTGCCAGCAGCCTCCGACAGGGCCTCTACAATGAGCAGTTCTTC. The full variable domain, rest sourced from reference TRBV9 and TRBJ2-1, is DSGVTQTPKHLITATGQRVTLRCSPRSGDLSVYWYQQSLDQGLQFLIQYYNGEERAKGNILERFSAQQFPDLHSELNLSSLELGDSALYFCASSLRQGLYNEQFFGPGTRLTVL.

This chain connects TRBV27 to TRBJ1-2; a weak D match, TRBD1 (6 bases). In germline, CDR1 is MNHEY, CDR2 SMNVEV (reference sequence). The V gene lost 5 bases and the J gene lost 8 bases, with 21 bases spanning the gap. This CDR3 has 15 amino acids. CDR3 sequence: CASSPLPAGTRGYTF. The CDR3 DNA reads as TGTGCCAGCAGTCCCCTCCCTGCCGGGACACGAGGCTACACCTTC.